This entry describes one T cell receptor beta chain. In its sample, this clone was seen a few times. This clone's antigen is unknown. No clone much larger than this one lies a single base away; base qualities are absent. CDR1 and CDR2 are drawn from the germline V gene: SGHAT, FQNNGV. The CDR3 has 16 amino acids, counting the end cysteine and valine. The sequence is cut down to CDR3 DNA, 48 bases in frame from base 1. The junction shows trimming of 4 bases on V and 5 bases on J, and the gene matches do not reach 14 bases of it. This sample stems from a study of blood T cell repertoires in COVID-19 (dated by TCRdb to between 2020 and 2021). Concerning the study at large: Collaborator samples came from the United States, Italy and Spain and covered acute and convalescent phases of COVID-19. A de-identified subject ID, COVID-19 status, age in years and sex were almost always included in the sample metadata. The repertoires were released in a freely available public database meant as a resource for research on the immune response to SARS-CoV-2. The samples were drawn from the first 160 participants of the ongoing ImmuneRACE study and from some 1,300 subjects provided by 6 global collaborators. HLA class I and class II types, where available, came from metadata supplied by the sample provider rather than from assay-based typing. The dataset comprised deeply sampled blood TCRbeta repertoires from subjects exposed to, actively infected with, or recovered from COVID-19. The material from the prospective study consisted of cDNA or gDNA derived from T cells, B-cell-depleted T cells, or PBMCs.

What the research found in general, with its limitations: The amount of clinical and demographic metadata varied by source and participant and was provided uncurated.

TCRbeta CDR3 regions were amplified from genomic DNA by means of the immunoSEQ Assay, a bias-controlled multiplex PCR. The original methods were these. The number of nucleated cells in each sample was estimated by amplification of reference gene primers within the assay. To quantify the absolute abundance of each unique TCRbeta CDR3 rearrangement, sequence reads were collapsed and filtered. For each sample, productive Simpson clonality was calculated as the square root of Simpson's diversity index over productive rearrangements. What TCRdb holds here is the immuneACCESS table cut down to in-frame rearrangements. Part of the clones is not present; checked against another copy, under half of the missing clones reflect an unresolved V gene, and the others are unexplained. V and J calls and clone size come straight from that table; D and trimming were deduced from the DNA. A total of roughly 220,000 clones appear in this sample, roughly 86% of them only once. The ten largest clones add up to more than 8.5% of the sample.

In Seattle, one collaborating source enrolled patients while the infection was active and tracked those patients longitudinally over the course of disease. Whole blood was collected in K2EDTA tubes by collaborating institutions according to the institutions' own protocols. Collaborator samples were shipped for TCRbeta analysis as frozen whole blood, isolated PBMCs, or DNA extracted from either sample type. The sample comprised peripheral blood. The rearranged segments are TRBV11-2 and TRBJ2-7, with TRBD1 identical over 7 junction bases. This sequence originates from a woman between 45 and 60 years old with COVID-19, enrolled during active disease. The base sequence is TGTGCCAGCAGCTCCCTTCCCCGGGACAGTGGGCACGAGCAGTACGTC. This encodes CASSSLPRDSGHEQYV.